This TCR beta chain was identified in a study of cytotoxic CD8 clonotypes in ibrutinib-treated CLL. Clones were read by immunoSEQ multiplex PCR, and TCRdb kept only the in-frame ones, dropping some. This sample has some 150,000 clones, with roughly three quarters found just once. V was pared by 2 bases and J by 4 bases, with 14 bases between. Germline V gene data show CDR1 as SGHTA and CDR2 as FQGTGA. This CDR3 has 16 amino acids. The sequenced sample was PBMCs, obtained after 24 months of ibrutinib treatment. The TCR sequence derives from a human donor with chronic lymphocytic leukemia. The chain carries TRBV7-3 and TRBJ2-2; TRBD1 is a possible D gene (5 bases). DNA for the CDR3: TGTGCCAGCAGCTTAGGGGCAAAGGGGCCCACCGGGGAGCTGTTTTTT. It specifies CASSLGAKGPTGELFF.